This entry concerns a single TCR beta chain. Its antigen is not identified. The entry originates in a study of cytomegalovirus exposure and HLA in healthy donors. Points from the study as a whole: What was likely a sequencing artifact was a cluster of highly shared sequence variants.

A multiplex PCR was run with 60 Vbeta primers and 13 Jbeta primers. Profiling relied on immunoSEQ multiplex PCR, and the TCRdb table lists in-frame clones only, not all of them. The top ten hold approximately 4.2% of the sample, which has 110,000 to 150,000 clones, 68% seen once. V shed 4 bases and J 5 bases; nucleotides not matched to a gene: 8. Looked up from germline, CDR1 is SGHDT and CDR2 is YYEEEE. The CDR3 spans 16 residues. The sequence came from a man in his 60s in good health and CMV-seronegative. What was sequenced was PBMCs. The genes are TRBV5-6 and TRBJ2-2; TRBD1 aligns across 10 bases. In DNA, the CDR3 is TGTGCCAGCAGCACCGACAGGGGGCGTTCTACCGGGGAGCTGTTTTTT. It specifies CASSTDRGRSTGELFF.